This entry lists 26 T cell receptor beta chains sequenced from one sample in a study of neurological immune-mediated disorders. TCRdb itself ran the 5' RACE reads through MiXCR, one entry per CDR3 protein. The data show about 62,000 distinct CDR3 sequences, around 5.2% seen once. Sequenced: PBMCs. All receptors derive from a woman aged 45 to 65 with multiple sclerosis.

In its sample, this clonotype was seen many times. The V call is TRBV20-1, the J call TRBJ1-5; a possible D gene is TRBD1 (6 bases). V was shortened by 5 bases and J by 3 bases, with 11 bases between the two germline ends. This CDR3 has 13 residues. The germline V gene encodes CDR1 DFQATT and CDR2 SNEGSKA (reference sequence). CDR3 protein: CSAWGGHNQPQHF. The CDR3 nucleotides read TGCAGTGCTTGGGGGGGGCACAATCAGCCCCAGCATTTT.

The J gene is TRBJ2-7, the V gene TRBV2; D is ambiguous. Deletions cut 5 bases from V and 4 bases from J, with 12 bases between. This CDR3 is built from 13 residues. Germline V CDR1 and CDR2: SNHLY, FYNNEI. CDR3 protein: CASSQSSGYEQYF. The CDR3 coding sequence is TGTGCCAGCAGTCAAAGTTCCGGGTACGAGCAGTACTTC.

This clonotype was observed at least ten times. This chain connects TRBV5-1 to TRBJ2-2; 7 bases are a match to TRBD2. After removal of 2 bases from V and 6 bases from J, the junction contained 4 bases not matched to a gene. CDR1 SGHRS and CDR2 YFSETQ come from the germline V gene. The CDR3 has 14 amino acids. In DNA form, the CDR3 reads TGCGCCAGCAGCTTAGCGGGGCAGGCCGGGGAGCTGTTTTTT. It encodes CASSLAGQAGELFF.

The sample holds many counts of this clonotype. CDR3 amino acids: CASSLASPQTRAGGPNEQFF. The CDR3, as DNA: TGCGCCAGCAGCTTGGCCAGCCCTCAAACCCGAGCGGGGGGGCCAAATGAGCAGTTCTTC. The chain recombines TRBV5-1 with TRBJ2-1; 10 bases line up with TRBD2. Germline V CDR1 and CDR2: SGHRS, YFSETQ. V shed 0 bases and J 7 bases; nucleotides not matched to a gene: 19. This CDR3 has 20 residues.

J is TRBJ2-3 and V is TRBV6-1, with D unclear. Germline V gene data show CDR1 as MNHNS and CDR2 as SASEGT. The CDR3 extends over 15 amino acids. Between the trimmed V and J ends, which lost 6 bases and 5 bases, there was a span of 18 bases. The CDR3 region is CASRKSLSREDTQYF. In nucleotides, the CDR3 is TGTGCCAGCAGAAAGTCCCTATCAAGGGAAGATACGCAGTATTTT.

Ten or more counts support this clonotype. This sequence joins TRBV6-2 or TRBV6-3 and TRBJ2-1; weak D call: TRBD1 (6 bases). CDR3 length: 15 residues. The V end lost 4 bases, the J end lost 8 bases, and 18 bases lay between the germline ends. Germline values: CDR1 MNHEY, CDR2 SVGEGT. CDR3 amino acids: CASSSRDMGRDEQFF. The CDR3 nucleotides read TGTGCCAGCAGTTCCCGGGACATGGGACGTGATGAGCAGTTCTTC.

This clonotype showed up many times. Here the CDR3 DNA reads TGTGCCACCGCCGAGGGGGCCGGCCATGAGCAGTTCTTC. Residues: CATAEGAGHEQFF. The chain is built from TRBV15 and TRBJ2-1; 7 nucleotides match TRBD1. Germline CDR1 and CDR2: LNHNV and YYDKDF (reference sequence). The CDR3 has 13 amino acids. The ends lost 8 bases at V and 8 bases at J; junction bases unmatched: 9.

This clonotype was counted between two and nine times. The V and J genes are TRBV18 and TRBJ2-3; D uncertain. The CDR3 loop spans 16 amino acids. Trimming pared 3 bases from V and 4 bases from J, leaving 17 bases between. Germline V gives CDR1 KGHSH, CDR2 LQKENI. The CDR3 here is CASSPSLAEPSDTQYF. The DNA of the CDR3 is TGTGCCAGCTCACCGTCGCTCGCGGAGCCCTCAGATACGCAGTATTTT.

This clonotype showed up many times. This chain joins TRBV7-2 and TRBJ2-5; 7 nucleotides line up with TRBD2. This CDR3 spans 16 amino acids. Germline V gene data show CDR1 as SGHTA and CDR2 as FQGNSA. Unmatched junction bases numbered 11, after V lost 3 bases and J lost 4 bases. This chain's CDR3 is CASSFRAGTVRETQYF. The DNA for the CDR3 is TGTGCCAGCAGCTTTAGAGCGGGGACTGTTAGAGAGACCCAGTACTTC.

This clonotype has a count of ten or more. The chain joins TRBV2 to TRBJ1-5; maybe TRBD1 (6 bases). This CDR3 region has 15 residues. Germline assignment: CDR1 SNHLY and CDR2 FYNNEI. The V end was cut by 11 bases, the J end by 4 bases, with 21 bases between. The CDR3: CASRGRVNPNQPQHF. As DNA, the CDR3 is TGTGCCTCGAGGGGGAGGGTGAACCCTAATCAGCCCCAGCATTTT.

The chain has TRBV5-6 and TRBJ2-7; D call uncertain. The CDR3 is 14 amino acids. Germline lookup yields CDR1 SGHDT and CDR2 YYEEEE. Trimming removed 4 bases from V and 6 bases from J, with 17 bases in between. The CDR3 sequence is CASSAVGKGFEQYV. CDR3 bases: TGTGCCAGCAGCGCCGTGGGAAAGGGATTCGAGCAGTACGTC.

This clonotype was picked up many times. The chain carries TRBV4-1 and TRBJ1-5; D remains ambiguous. This CDR3 has 14 residues. Germline lookup yields CDR1 MGHRA and CDR2 YSYEKL. Trimming removed 2 bases from V and 7 bases from J, with 12 bases in between. CDR3 region: CASSQNTAGQPQHF. CDR3 sequence (DNA): TGCGCCAGCAGCCAAAATACCGCGGGGCAGCCCCAGCATTTT.

This clonotype was recorded many times. The rearrangement joins TRBV7-2 to TRBJ2-3, with D unresolved. Trimming stripped 1 base from V and 2 bases from J, with 4 bases between. The CDR3 runs to 13 residues. CDR1 is SGHTA and CDR2 is FQGNSA in the germline V gene. As DNA, the CDR3 is TGTGCCAGCAGCTTAGACCACACAGATACGCAGTATTTT. Protein: CASSLDHTDTQYF.

This clonotype has ten or more counts. The gene calls are TRBV29-1 and TRBJ2-2; a weak D match, TRBD2 (6 bases). The germline gives CDR1 SQVTM, CDR2 ANQGSEA. CDR3 length equals 13 residues. V lost 5 bases and J lost 0, with 7 bases in between. The chain's CDR3 is CSVRGTNTGELFF. Here the CDR3 DNA reads TGCAGCGTTCGGGGGACGAACACCGGGGAGCTGTTTTTT.

The gene calls are TRBV20-1 and TRBJ1-1, with D hard to call. The CDR3 is 14 residues long. Germline V lookup: CDR1 DFQATT, CDR2 SNEGSKA (reference sequence). Trimming left V 0 bases short and J 0 bases short, with 8 bases between. CDR3 sequence reads: CSARDVGMNTEAFF. The CDR3 nucleotides are TGCAGTGCTAGAGACGTGGGGATGAACACTGAAGCTTTCTTT.

This clonotype was found a few times. The genes are TRBV5-1 and TRBJ1-2; D call uncertain. With 6 bases removed from V and 4 bases from J, the gap between germline ends came to 16 bases. CDR1 and CDR2 (germline): SGHRS, YFSETQ. This CDR3 contains 14 residues. CDR3 nucleotide sequence: TGCGCCAGCACCGCGGGAGGGCCCCTCTATGGCTACACCTTC. This gives the protein CASTAGGPLYGYTF.

This clonotype occurred many times. The J gene is TRBJ2-1, the V gene TRBV5-4; 7 bases are a match to TRBD2. This CDR3 has 16 amino acids. The junction had 9 bases not matched to a gene; V was cut back by 3 bases and J by 3 bases. Germline V gives CDR1 SGHNT, CDR2 YYREEE (reference sequence). This CDR3 reads CASSYMLRGDYNEQFF. The CDR3 nucleotides are TGTGCCAGCAGCTACATGTTACGGGGGGACTACAATGAGCAGTTCTTC.

This clonotype has just a few counts. An end of the junction differs from the germline gene, which may be a read error. J is TRBJ1-6 and V is TRBV5-1; D unclear. The germline gives CDR1 SGHRS, CDR2 YFSETQ. The CDR3 is 18 amino acids. The CDR3 nucleotides read TGCGCCAGCAGCTTGAATATCGTCGGGTCCCCATTAGCTTCACCCCTCAACTTT. Residues: CASSLNIVGSPLASPLNF.

This clonotype was detected many times. This sequence joins TRBV28 and TRBJ2-2; 10 nucleotides line up with TRBD1. This CDR3 has 16 amino acids. The germline CDR1 and CDR2 sequences are MDHEN and SYDVKM. V was clipped by 6 bases and J by 2 bases; unmatched bases: 6. CDR3 coding DNA: TGTGCCAGCAGATTTGGGACAGGGGCCAACACCGGGGAGCTGTTTTTT. Translated, it gives CASRFGTGANTGELFF.

In its sample, this clonotype was seen many times. J is TRBJ1-1 and V is TRBV7-2; no reliable D call. The V gene lost 10 bases and the J gene lost 5 bases, with 17 bases spanning the gap. The CDR3 covers 13 residues. Germline V gives CDR1 SGHTA, CDR2 FQGNSA. The CDR3 DNA sequence: TGTGCCATCGACCAGGTGGGTTGGACTGAAGCTTTCTTT. Protein product: CAIDQVGWTEAFF.

Many counts were recorded for this clonotype. The chain is built from TRBV11-2 and TRBJ2-1; D is possibly TRBD2 (5 bases). Germline V gene lookup returns CDR1 SGHAT and CDR2 FQNNGV. The CDR3 totals 17 residues. The V end was cut by 1 base, the J end by 1 base, with 14 bases between. CDR3 amino acids: CASSLVQLVFSYNEQFF. The CDR3, as DNA: TGTGCCAGCAGCTTAGTCCAACTAGTGTTTTCCTACAATGAGCAGTTCTTC.

This clonotype was detected many times. The chain uses TRBV29-1 and TRBJ1-5; maybe TRBD1 (5 bases). The germline V gene encodes CDR1 SQVTM and CDR2 ANQGSEA. This CDR3 region has 13 residues. Trimming stripped 4 bases from V and 5 bases from J, with 12 bases between. The CDR3, as DNA: TGCAGCGTTGGGCAGGAACAGGATCAGCCCCAGCATTTT. Translated, it gives CSVGQEQDQPQHF.

This clonotype has at least ten counts. This CDR3 reads CASSYSSGVGNQPQHF. The CDR3 DNA reads TGTGCCAGCAGTTACTCATCAGGGGTAGGGAATCAGCCCCAGCATTTT. V usage is TRBV6-2 or TRBV6-3 and J usage is TRBJ1-5; weak D call: TRBD1 (6 bases). The CDR3 is 16 amino acids. In germline, CDR1 is MNHEY, CDR2 SVGEGT. The V end was cut by 0 bases, the J end by 4 bases, with 13 bases between.

This clonotype was observed many times. The rearrangement joins TRBV5-1 to TRBJ2-4; 8 bases fit TRBD1. Trimming at V came to 4 bases and at J to 8 bases, leaving 8 bases not matched to a gene. The CDR3 has 14 residues. The germline V gene encodes CDR1 SGHRS and CDR2 YFSETQ. The CDR3 DNA reads TGCGCCAGCAGCCTCATAGGACAGGGAGACATTCAGTACTTC. Amino acid sequence: CASSLIGQGDIQYF.

This clonotype was recorded many times. This sequence joins TRBV27 and TRBJ2-1; D may correspond to TRBD1 or TRBD2 (6 bases each). The germline V and J ends were trimmed by 5 bases and 5 bases, with 16 bases remaining between them. The length of the CDR3 is 15 residues. CDR1 and CDR2 from the germline V gene are MNHEY and SMNVEV (reference sequence). CDR3 loop: CASSINREVDNEQFF. The CDR3 DNA is TGTGCCAGCAGTATAAACAGGGAGGTGGACAATGAGCAGTTCTTC.

This clonotype was recorded many times. The chain links TRBV2 to TRBJ1-4, with unresolved D. The germline V gene has CDR1 SNHLY and CDR2 FYNNEI. The CDR3 totals 10 residues. V was clipped by 7 bases and J by 11 bases, with 8 bases between them. The CDR3 spells CASMARKLFF. DNA for the CDR3: TGTGCCAGCATGGCAAGGAAACTGTTTTTT.